This is a list of T cell receptor beta chains from one sample in a study of T cells after yellow fever vaccination. TCRdb fed the 5' RACE reads into MiXCR, producing one record per CDR3 protein. The sample carries 300,000 to 400,000 distinct CDR3 sequences, approximately 12% recorded once. Sequencing was performed on CD4+ T cells sorted from PBMCs, taken 15 days after the yellow fever booster vaccination. All receptors come from a man younger than 35 who received the YFV17D yellow fever vaccine. Both conserved end residues are trimmed from each CDR3. The listing skips clone size in some rows; elsewhere it reads once, few, many or a size class.

V gene: TRBV7-2; clone size: many; CDR3 protein: ASSLAQGQGPKNIQY
V gene: TRBV12-3/TRBV12-4; clone size: many; CDR3 protein: ASSLGVNEQF
V gene: TRBV7-9; clone size: few; CDR3 protein: ASSLGGRNSENTIY
V gene: TRBV20-1; clone size: -; CDR3 protein: SARDNRRGEAF
V gene: TRBV5-1; clone size: -; CDR3 protein: ASSRASGGGEQF
V gene: TRBV7-8; clone size: few; CDR3 protein: ASSFPRVPSKTDTQY
V gene: TRBV6-2/TRBV6-3; clone size: many; CDR3 protein: ASVIGHLNYGYT
V gene: TRBV2; clone size: -; CDR3 protein: ASSESRDTQY
V gene: TRBV18; clone size: -; CDR3 protein: ASSPVGTKNIQY
V gene: TRBV5-1; clone size: few; CDR3 protein: ASSHSGTSKSYNEQF
V gene: TRBV5-1; clone size: -; CDR3 protein: ASSSPGQGDNEQF
V gene: TRBV5-1; clone size: -; CDR3 protein: ASSLRTGGYEQY
V gene: TRBV20-1; clone size: -; CDR3 protein: SANARDTGELF
V gene: TRBV7-2; clone size: few; CDR3 protein: ASSQDRGWETQY
V gene: TRBV7-2; clone size: many; CDR3 protein: ASSPNLPKVQY
V gene: TRBV12-3/TRBV12-4; clone size: -; CDR3 protein: ASSLRTGSQQY
V gene: TRBV4-3; clone size: few; CDR3 protein: ASSRGTVTDTQY
V gene: TRBV12-3/TRBV12-4; clone size: few; CDR3 protein: ASSPGVRTGELF
V gene: TRBV18; clone size: -; CDR3 protein: ASSPSLASEYGYT
V gene: TRBV4-1; clone size: few; CDR3 protein: ASSQPGQGIPLH
V gene: TRBV18; clone size: few; CDR3 protein: ASSPGDGYEQY
V gene: TRBV5-1; clone size: -; CDR3 protein: ASSWREQGSTEAF
V gene: TRBV6-2/TRBV6-3; clone size: -; CDR3 protein: ASADGYQPQH
V gene: TRBV18; clone size: -; CDR3 protein: ASSPGQRATNEKLF
V gene: TRBV3-1; clone size: few; CDR3 protein: ASSQGLAGYTGELF
V gene: TRBV20-1; clone size: -; CDR3 protein: SSRYRVYTQY
V gene: TRBV2; clone size: few; CDR3 protein: ASSELNGNQPQH
V gene: TRBV9; clone size: many; CDR3 protein: ASSAGSRDTGELF
V gene: TRBV7-2; clone size: -; CDR3 protein: ASSLALGGGPTDTQY
V gene: TRBV7-9; clone size: -; CDR3 protein: ATTTTGGNTDTQY
V gene: TRBV3-1; clone size: few; CDR3 protein: ASSPSEETQY
V gene: TRBV6-2/TRBV6-3; clone size: -; CDR3 protein: ASRLAGGRLRTDTQY
V gene: TRBV28; clone size: few; CDR3 protein: ASRSWTALLD
V gene: TRBV5-4; clone size: -; CDR3 protein: ASSLRDFWNEQF
V gene: TRBV5-1; clone size: few; CDR3 protein: ASSLASNQY
V gene: TRBV7-9; clone size: few; CDR3 protein: ASSLSGGGNEQF
V gene: TRBV4-1; clone size: -; CDR3 protein: ARSQGGLAGSTDTQY
V gene: TRBV3-1; clone size: few; CDR3 protein: ASSQEISAYEQY
V gene: TRBV7-3; clone size: many; CDR3 protein: ASNKGGGTEAF
V gene: TRBV4-2; clone size: -; CDR3 protein: ASSQEAAGNTIY
V gene: TRBV6-1; clone size: -; CDR3 protein: ASSVQIRDYGYT
V gene: TRBV18; clone size: few; CDR3 protein: ASSTTTSGGPMSGELF